The TCR beta chain described here comes from a study of CD8 T cells in ankylosing spondylitis. The ends lost 5 bases at V and 7 bases at J; junction bases unmatched: 6. The CDR3 runs to 16 residues. Germline V gives CDR1 SGHAT, CDR2 FQNNGV. TCRdb reanalysed the 5' RACE reads using MiXCR and keeps one entry per CDR3 protein. The table has 350,000 to 400,000 distinct CDR3 sequences, 20% seen once. The TCR was taken from a male donor with ankylosing spondylitis or in good health (not recorded which). Source material: blood, either unsorted or a sorted T cell fraction (not recorded which). The J gene is TRBJ2-4, the V gene TRBV11-2, with 15 nucleotides matching TRBD2. Here the CDR3 DNA reads TGTGCCAGCAGCCCCCGGACTAGCGGGGGGGGTAACATTCAGTACTTC. Its protein is CASSPRTSGGGNIQYF.